These T cell receptor beta chains were read from a single sample in a study of T cells in Graves' hyperthyroidism and ophthalmopathy. TCRdb reprocessed the multiplex PCR reads via MiXCR and lists one record per CDR3 protein. The sample contains roughly 720,000 distinct CDR3 sequences, around 15% of which appear only once. The sample comprised blood. The receptors shown here come from a middle-aged man with Graves' hyperthyroidism. The conserved cysteine and the conserved F or W are not part of the CDR3 here.

>TRBV7-9|TRBJ2-2
ASSLAGTGSTGELF
>TRBV18|TRBJ2-1
ASSRWASGSHEQF
>TRBV5-1|TRBJ2-1
ASSLVSDSGLAEVNEQF
>TRBV9|TRBJ2-6
ASSVGGQKGTSGANVLT
>TRBV19|TRBJ1-2
ASTGTENYGYT
>TRBV4-1|TRBJ2-1
ASSQDPGLQSNEQF
>TRBV28|TRBJ1-2
ASSSLGQGAFYGYT
>TRBV18|TRBJ2-5
ASSPQRQETQY
>TRBV12-3/TRBV12-4|TRBJ2-3
ASSRQGADTQY
>TRBV7-6|TRBJ2-1
ASSSQQGHDGDEQF
>TRBV20-1|TRBJ1-2
SAQTASYGYT
>TRBV30|TRBJ1-5
AWSISDVNQPQH
>TRBV2|TRBJ1-2
ASSEEHPAVGYGYT
>TRBV20-1|TRBJ2-5
SASVTSDHETQY
>TRBV6-1|TRBJ1-2
ASSDEDDYGYT
>TRBV25-1|TRBJ1-1
ASTQGALNTEAF
>TRBV5-5|TRBJ2-1
ASSLAGQGWNEQF
>TRBV28|TRBJ2-2
ASSPPGAATGELF
>TRBV30|TRBJ1-1
AWSVFGNTEAF
>TRBV28|TRBJ2-7
ASLPPGSYEQY
>TRBV12-3/TRBV12-4|TRBJ1-6
ASSFRGGQSHSPLH
>TRBV20-1|TRBJ1-2
SAIRDSYGYT
>TRBV5-1|TRBJ2-1
ASSLALGFHNEQF
>TRBV30|TRBJ1-1
AWSPGAGANTEAF
>TRBV7-8|TRBJ1-4
ASSSSRNVEKLF
>TRBV5-1|TRBJ1-1
ASRPDSAGQGYMNTEAF
>TRBV5-6|TRBJ2-7
ASSLEAVWDEQY
>TRBV25-1|TRBJ2-4
ASRESSRSLAKNIQY
>TRBV28|TRBJ2-7
ASRMFYEQY
>TRBV12-5|TRBJ2-3
ASGPATFTQY
>TRBV18|TRBJ1-1
ASSPRHGDPEAF
>TRBV5-6|TRBJ2-3
ASSDGLGGDDTQY
>TRBV7-2|TRBJ2-7
ASSLGSRAYEQY
>TRBV13|TRBJ1-4
ASTRRTGGVEKLF
>TRBV29-1|TRBJ1-4
SVGPNRADEKLF
>TRBV11-2|TRBJ2-7
ASSPGVPGEQY
>TRBV2|TRBJ2-4
ASRQTSLGADIQY
>TRBV29-1|TRBJ2-7
SVEDHGTGPYEQY
>TRBV6-2/TRBV6-3|TRBJ1-2
ASRKGRIYGYT
>TRBV10-3|TRBJ2-3
ATARDGGPSDTQY
>TRBV9|TRBJ2-7
ASSAHWDRAVYEQY
>TRBV24-1|TRBJ2-3
ATSAIDPAGTDTQY
>TRBV4-3|TRBJ2-7
ASSQGLAGGIEQY
>TRBV28|TRBJ2-7
ASSPPPGTSGKGEQY
>TRBV28|TRBJ2-7
ASSSTGQGVSEQY
>TRBV7-9|TRBJ2-5
ASSFAWGREEAQY